This entry concerns a single T cell receptor (beta chain). Its antigen remains unidentified. The data derive from a study of cytomegalovirus exposure and HLA in healthy donors. Overall study findings and caveats: A few CMV-associated chains were confirmed in vitro to be specific for CMV antigens.

There are 15 residues in the CDR3. Trimming took 1 base from V and 2 from J, leaving 9 bases between them. Germline CDR1 reads SGHTA; CDR2 reads FQGNSA. Primers for the PCR totalled 60 Vbeta and 13 Jbeta. The repertoire was sequenced with immunoSEQ multiplex PCR; TCRdb's copy has only in-frame clones and lacks some. The table shows hundreds of thousands of clones, with around 80% occurring only once. The TCR comes from a woman aged 40 to 49 in good health and CMV-seronegative. Sequences were obtained from PBMCs. The rearrangement links TRBV7-2 to TRBJ2-1; D is unresolved. The CDR3 region is CASSLDQVAYNEQFF. CDR3 in DNA: TGTGCCAGCAGCTTAGACCAGGTAGCCTACAATGAGCAGTTCTTC.